This TCR beta chain stems from a study of T cell responses to AZD1222 COVID-19 vaccine. Findings and limits, study-wide: Donor demographics were predominantly white British with a female majority; clonal diversity may be underestimated. Regions 160-218 and 743-854 dominated among vaccine-associated CD4 TCRs spanning spike. Nearly half of spike-specific TCRs reportedly target unmutated variant regions. Two AZD1222 administrations were followed by greater Spike-specific TCR breadth and depth.

This table comes from immunoSEQ multiplex PCR, and its TCRdb copy is limited to in-frame clones, with some not included. This table holds 90,000 to 150,000 clones, 92% found once. The germline V gene encodes CDR1 SGHAT and CDR2 FQDESV (reference sequence). V shed 11 bases, J shed 7 bases, and the junction held 10 bases outside the gene matches. This CDR3 has 12 amino acids. A remark on this clone: As yet, its antigen is unknown.

Specimen: peripheral blood, collected 28 days after the second AZD1222 dose. V usage is TRBV11-1 and J usage is TRBJ1-2; the match to TRBD1 covers 7 bases. The source is an adult who received the AZD1222 COVID-19 vaccine. The CDR3 loop reads CAGRDRDGGYTF. CDR3 bases: TGTGCCGGCCGAGACAGGGATGGTGGCTACACCTTC.